This T cell receptor (beta chain) is drawn from a study of OX40 agonist ivuxolimab in advanced cancers. Germline assignment: CDR1 LNHNV and CDR2 YYDKDF (reference sequence). Trimming cost V 2 bases and J 2 bases; bases outside gene matches: 2. The CDR3 is made up of 15 amino acids. This clone is a singleton in its sample. Measured with immunoSEQ multiplex PCR; TCRdb has only the in-frame clones, and not every one. The sample has about 91,000 clones, around 80% seen once; the top ten hold roughly 1.1%. This clonotype was sampled from an adult with an advanced solid tumor such as melanoma, head and neck, liver or kidney cancer. The source was CD4+ or CD8+ T cells sorted from blood, collected in a trial of the OX40 agonist ivuxolimab. This chain links TRBV15 with TRBJ2-3; the match to TRBD2 covers 9 bases. CDR3 DNA sequence: TGTGCCACCAGCAGAAAGCGGGAGGTCACAGATACGCAGTATTTT. It specifies CATSRKREVTDTQYF.